Sequencing of this T cell receptor (beta chain) was carried out in a study of CXCR3-negative and CXCR3-positive naive CD8 T cells. UMI-tagged TRB cDNA libraries were built via 5' RACE. Reprocessing the 5' RACE reads, TCRdb reports a single entry for every CDR3 protein and omits DNA. Recorded for this sample: around 41,000 distinct CDR3 sequences. CDR1 is MGHRA, CDR2 YSYEKL, per germline. CDR3 length: 14 amino acids. The sample was memory CD8+ T cells from blood. The genes are TRBV4-1 and TRBJ2-5; the TCRdb D gene call, TRBD2, has no DNA to confirm it. The origin of this receptor is a human donor in good health. Some clones in this sample may be carry-over from other donors' samples. The chain's CDR3 is CASSQDGLQETQYF.